The 28 T cell receptor beta chains below all came from one sample that was sequenced in a study of cytomegalovirus exposure and HLA in healthy donors (dated by TCRdb to 2017 to 2019). Library creation used the immunoSEQ multiplex PCR assay. The multiplex PCR relied on a mix of 60 forward primers for TCR Vbeta segments and 13 reverse primers for TCR Jbeta segments. TCRdb stores this immuneACCESS table with in-frame sequences only. Part of the clones is absent; in the studies checked, under half of the shortfall reflects unresolved V genes, and no reason is known for the rest. The sample records around 140,000 clones, 85% to 90% of which are singletons. The top ten clones comprise roughly 5.2% of the sample. Sequenced input: PBMCs. The receptors were gathered from a woman in her twenties or thirties in good health and CMV-seronegative.

V is TRBV5-5 and J is TRBJ2-5, with 7 bases identical to TRBD1. The CDR3 consists of 14 residues. The germline V gene has CDR1 SGHKS and CDR2 YYEKEE (reference sequence). The J segment lost 5 bases and the V segment lost 2 bases, leaving 6 bases of the junction unmatched. CDR3 bases: TGTGCCAGCAGCTTACAGGGGAATGGGGAGACCCAGTACTTC. Protein: CASSLQGNGETQYF.

This clone is a singleton in its sample. This rearrangement joins TRBV30 to TRBJ2-2, with 7 nucleotides matching TRBD2. The CDR3 consists of 14 residues. From germline, CDR1 is GTSNPN and CDR2 SVGIG (reference sequence). CDR3 in amino acids: CASSKRGRTGELFF. The CDR3 nucleotides are TGTGCATCATCGAAGCGGGGACGCACCGGGGAGCTGTTTTTT.

This clone was seen a few times. The chain links TRBV5-1 to TRBJ1-4; the D is unclear. V was pared by 2 bases and J by 3 bases, with 14 bases between. The CDR3 is 16 amino acids. Germline V gene data show CDR1 as SGHRS and CDR2 as YFSETQ. In DNA, the CDR3 is TGCGCCAGCAGCTTAGGGCCGATGGGAGCTAATGAAAAACTGTTTTTT. The encoded protein is CASSLGPMGANEKLFF.

The CDR3 bases are TGTGCCAGCTCACCACCGGGTGGCGGGAGTCTCTACAATGAGCAGTTCTTC. Its protein is CASSPPGGGSLYNEQFF. The chain couples TRBV18 to TRBJ2-1, with TRBD2 matching 7 bases. The CDR3 covers 17 residues. Losses at the gene ends were 0 bases for V and 3 bases for J; bases not matched to a gene: 8. Germline V gene lookup returns CDR1 KGHSH and CDR2 LQKENI.

The V and J genes are TRBV19 and TRBJ2-7; 7 bases map to TRBD1. The CDR3 sequence is 12 residues long. Germline V gene data show CDR1 as LNHDA and CDR2 as SQIVND (reference sequence). The J segment lost 6 bases and the V segment lost 6 bases, leaving 5 bases of the junction unmatched. CDR3 loop: CASRNTGAEQYF. The CDR3 nucleotides read TGTGCCAGTAGAAATACAGGGGCCGAGCAGTACTTC.

The chain couples TRBV5-6 to TRBJ2-3; a possible D gene is TRBD1 (6 bases). The CDR3 totals 17 residues. Germline CDR1 is SGHDT and CDR2 is YYEEEE. Trimming removed 2 bases at V and 2 bases at J, with 18 bases between. The CDR3: CASSFWFSAGVTDTQYF. The CDR3 bases are TGTGCCAGCAGCTTCTGGTTTTCGGCAGGGGTCACAGATACGCAGTATTTT.

The V call is TRBV13, the J call TRBJ1-2, with TRBD1 matching over 8 bases. Trimming at V came to 5 bases and at J to 5 bases, leaving 13 bases not matched to a gene. From germline, CDR1 is PRHDT and CDR2 FYEKMQ (reference sequence). CDR3 length: 16 amino acids. CDR3 DNA sequence: TGTGCCAGCAGCAGACAGGGGACGGAGGCGGCTTATGGCTACACCTTC. Protein sequence: CASSRQGTEAAYGYTF.

V usage is TRBV2 and J usage is TRBJ1-2; no clear D gene. Germline lookup yields CDR1 SNHLY and CDR2 FYNNEI. The CDR3 loop spans 14 amino acids. V was clipped by 2 bases and J by 2 bases, with 9 bases between them. Here the CDR3 DNA reads TGTGCCAGCAGTGAATTGGGCAGAAACTATGGCTACACCTTC. Its protein is CASSELGRNYGYTF.

This clone has a handful of counts. The chain employs TRBV7-3 and TRBJ2-5, with D possibly being TRBD2 (6 bases). V lost 5 bases to trimming and J lost 3 bases, with 16 bases between them. Looked up from germline, CDR1 is SGHTA and CDR2 is FQGTGA. The CDR3 totals 15 residues. CDR3 coding DNA: TGTGCCAGCAGCCTAGGACTGGGGGGTAAAGAGACCCAGTACTTC. Translation gives CASSLGLGGKETQYF.

Details on this clone: Relative to the germline gene, one junction end is altered; a read error may explain this. This rearrangement joins TRBV19 to TRBJ2-1, with a tentative D call TRBD2 (5 bases). The CDR3 loop spans 15 amino acids. The germline V gene encodes CDR1 LNHDA and CDR2 SQIVND (reference sequence). CDR3 coding DNA: TGTGCCAGTAGTATAGCGGGTCCCGCTCCGGGATCCGTGGTCTTC. Translating it yields CASSIAGPAPGSVVF. Filled out from reference TRBV19 and TRBJ2-1, the complete variable domain reads DGGITQSPKYLFRKEGQNVTLSCEQNLNHDAMYWYRQDPGQGLRLIYYSQIVNDFQKGDIAEGYSVSREKKESFPLTVTSAQKNPTAFYLCASSIAGPAPGSVVFGPGTRLTVL.

This clone appeared a few times. J is TRBJ2-2 and V is TRBV6-5; TRBD2 agrees at 7 bases. Trimming took 4 bases from V and 1 from J; bases not matched to a gene: 3. This CDR3 has 15 residues. Germline V gene lookup returns CDR1 MNHEY and CDR2 SVGAGI. CDR3 in amino acids: CASSSGGENTGELFF. The CDR3 nucleotides are TGTGCCAGCAGTTCTGGGGGGGAGAACACCGGGGAGCTGTTTTTT.

The chain uses TRBV6-5 and TRBJ1-1; D is unresolved. CDR3 length: 12 amino acids. The germline gives CDR1 MNHEY, CDR2 SVGAGI. Deletions cut 5 bases from V and 7 bases from J, with 11 bases between. The CDR3 here is CASSQRVGEAFF. The CDR3 DNA reads as TGTGCCAGCAGTCAACGGGTGGGTGAAGCTTTCTTT.

The V gene is TRBV5-1, the J gene TRBJ2-4; 9 bases fit TRBD1. Germline V CDR1 and CDR2: SGHRS, YFSETQ. With V trimmed by 2 bases and J by 7 bases, 7 bases remained unmatched. This CDR3 is 15 amino acids long. CDR3 nucleotide sequence: TGCGCCAGCAGCTTCGAGGGGACAGGGCTTAACATTCAGTACTTC. It encodes CASSFEGTGLNIQYF.

The genes are TRBV30 and TRBJ1-3, with D unclear. V shed 3 bases and J shed 4 bases, with 22 bases lying between them. The CDR3 extends over 17 amino acids. Looked up from germline, CDR1 is GTSNPN and CDR2 is SVGIG (reference sequence). The CDR3 coding sequence is TGTGCCTGGAGCCGGGTCAAGGTGTATAATTCAGGAAACACCATATATTTT. Translation: CAWSRVKVYNSGNTIYF. The whole variable domain, filled in from reference TRBV30 and TRBJ1-3, reads SQTIHQWPATLVQPVGSPLSLECTVEGTSNPNLYWYRQAAGRGLQLLFYSVGIGQISSEVPQNLSASRPQDRQFILSSKKLLLSDSGFYLCAWSRVKVYNSGNTIYFGEGSWLTVV.

The J gene is TRBJ2-1, the V gene TRBV4-3, with 9 bases identical to TRBD2. The ends lost 1 base at V and 8 bases at J; junction bases unmatched: 12. Germline CDR1 is LGHNA and CDR2 is YSLEER. This CDR3 contains 17 residues. For the CDR3, the DNA is TGCGCCAGCAGCCAAGTGGTTAGGGGACTAGCATACCATGAGCAGTTCTTC. Its protein product is CASSQVVRGLAYHEQFF.

The CDR3 spells CASSHGTSGQETQYF. The CDR3 nucleotides read TGCGCCAGCAGCCATGGGACTAGCGGCCAAGAGACCCAGTACTTC. This sequence joins TRBV4-1 and TRBJ2-5, with 11 bases that match TRBD2. There are 15 residues in the CDR3. Trimming removed 3 bases from V and 1 base from J; junction bases left unmatched: 1. Germline V gene data show CDR1 as MGHRA and CDR2 as YSYEKL.

The chain is built from TRBV29-1 and TRBJ2-7, with 8 bases aligning to TRBD1. CDR1 is SQVTM and CDR2 is ANQGSEA in the germline V gene. The CDR3 runs to 13 residues. V trimming: 1 base; J trimming: 5 bases; junction bases outside the gene matches: 4. The CDR3 nucleotides read TGCAGCGTTGAAGGCTCAGGGGGCAACGAGCAGTACTTC. Translated: CSVEGSGGNEQYF.

V is TRBV5-6 and J is TRBJ2-5; TRBD1 agrees at 8 bases. The J call may be wrong; the DNA end is better matched by TRBJ2-7. This CDR3 is built from 15 residues. Germline CDR1 is SGHDT and CDR2 is YYEEEE. CDR3 nucleotides: TGTGCCAGCAGCGGGGCCGGGACAGGAGTTTACGAGCAGTACTTC. This gives the protein CASSGAGTGVYEQYF.

The rearrangement joins TRBV19 to TRBJ2-3; TRBD2 agrees at 10 bases. The CDR3 has 16 residues. Trimming took 3 bases from V and 6 from J; bases not matched to a gene: 9. The germline V gene encodes CDR1 LNHDA and CDR2 SQIVND (reference sequence). The DNA for the CDR3 is TGTGCCAGTAGTATCTCCAGCGGGGGGGGTGTGGATACGCAGTATTTT. Its translation: CASSISSGGGVDTQYF.

This rearrangement joins TRBV29-1 to TRBJ2-3; TRBD2 agrees at 7 bases. The CDR3 spans 14 residues. Trimming took 4 bases from V and 8 from J; bases not matched to a gene: 12. The germline gives CDR1 SQVTM, CDR2 ANQGSEA. The CDR3 here is CSVAGLAVHVTQYF. In DNA, the CDR3 is TGCAGCGTTGCCGGGCTAGCGGTACATGTTACGCAGTATTTT.

The chain links TRBV9 to TRBJ2-5; TRBD2 agrees at 10 bases. CDR1 is SGDLS, CDR2 YYNGEE, per germline. This CDR3 has 15 amino acids. J was trimmed by 5 bases and V by 2 bases; bases with no gene match: 6. CDR3 DNA sequence: TGTGCCAGCAGCGTTAGCGGGAGGAGTGAGGAGACCCAGTACTTC. Translation: CASSVSGRSEETQYF.

The chain joins TRBV5-1 to TRBJ1-3, with 7 nucleotides matching TRBD1. The CDR3 contains 16 residues. CDR1 and CDR2 from the germline V gene are SGHRS and YFSETQ. The ends lost 1 base at V and 0 bases at J; junction bases unmatched: 4. CDR3 amino acids: CASSLTGDSSGNTIYF. CDR3 nucleotides: TGCGCCAGCAGCTTGACAGGGGACAGCTCTGGAAACACCATATATTTT.

V gene TRBV28 combines with J gene TRBJ2-7; 14 positions agree with TRBD2. CDR1 is MDHEN and CDR2 is SYDVKM in the germline V gene. Trimming took 2 bases from V and 5 from J; bases not matched to a gene: 8. The CDR3 runs to 17 residues. The CDR3 sequence: CASSLAGLAGGVDEQYF. The CDR3, as DNA: TGTGCCAGCAGTTTAGCCGGACTAGCGGGAGGAGTGGACGAGCAGTACTTC.

The J gene is TRBJ1-2, the V gene TRBV6-5; D unresolved. The CDR3 extends over 15 amino acids. Trimming stripped 5 bases from V and 1 base from J, with 14 bases between. Per germline, CDR1 MNHEY and CDR2 SVGAGI. The CDR3 DNA reads as TGTGCCAGCAGTCCGTTCGGGGTTATTAACTATGGCTACACCTTC. It codes for CASSPFGVINYGYTF.

This clone has only one observation. J is TRBJ1-5 and V is TRBV5-1, with D perhaps matching TRBD1 (5 bases). The CDR3 runs to 14 residues. Trimming stripped 4 bases from V and 3 bases from J, with 11 bases between. Germline-derived CDR1 and CDR2 are SGHRS and YFSETQ. CDR3 sequence: CASSPGGINQPQHF. The CDR3, as DNA: TGCGCCAGCAGCCCTGGGGGGATCAATCAGCCCCAGCATTTT.

The chain employs TRBV7-9 and TRBJ1-2; 9 bases agree with TRBD1. The trim removed 4 bases at V and 0 bases at J, leaving 3 bases unmatched. Germline V gene sequence: CDR1 SEHNR, CDR2 FQNEAQ (reference sequence). The CDR3 length is 15 residues. This chain's CDR3 is CASSSTGGPNYGYTF. The CDR3 DNA reads TGTGCCAGCAGCTCCACAGGGGGCCCTAACTATGGCTACACCTTC.

The CDR3, as DNA: TGTGCCAGTAGTGGGACAGTCGGAAACACCATATATTTT. Translating it yields CASSGTVGNTIYF. V and J are TRBV19 and TRBJ1-3; the match to TRBD1 covers 7 bases. This CDR3 region has 13 residues. With V trimmed by 5 bases and J by 4 bases, 2 bases remained unmatched. The germline V gene encodes CDR1 LNHDA and CDR2 SQIVND (reference sequence).

The chain carries TRBV7-2 and TRBJ2-3, with TRBD2 identical over 7 bases. The trim removed 0 bases at V and 6 bases at J, leaving 6 bases unmatched. Germline CDR1 reads SGHTA; CDR2 reads FQGNSA. The CDR3 is 15 residues long. The CDR3 DNA follows: TGTGCCAGCAGCTTAGCGCTACGGGAGGTGGATACGCAGTATTTT. This encodes CASSLALREVDTQYF.